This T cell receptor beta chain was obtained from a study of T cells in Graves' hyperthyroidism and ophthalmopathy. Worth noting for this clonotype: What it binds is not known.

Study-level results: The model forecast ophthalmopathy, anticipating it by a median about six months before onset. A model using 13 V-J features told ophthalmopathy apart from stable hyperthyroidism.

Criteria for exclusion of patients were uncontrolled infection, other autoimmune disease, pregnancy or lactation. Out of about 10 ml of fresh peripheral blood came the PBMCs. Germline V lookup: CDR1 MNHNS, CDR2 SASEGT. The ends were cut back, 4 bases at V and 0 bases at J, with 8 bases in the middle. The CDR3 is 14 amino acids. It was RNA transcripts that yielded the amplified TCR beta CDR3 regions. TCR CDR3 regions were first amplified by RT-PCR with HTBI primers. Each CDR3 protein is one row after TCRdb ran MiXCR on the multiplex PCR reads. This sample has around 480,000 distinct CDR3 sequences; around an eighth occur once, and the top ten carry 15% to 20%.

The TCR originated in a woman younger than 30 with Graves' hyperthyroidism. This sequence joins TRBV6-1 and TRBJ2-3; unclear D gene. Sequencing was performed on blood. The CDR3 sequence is CASSVLSSTDTQYF. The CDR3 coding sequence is TGTGCCAGCAGTGTACTAAGTAGCACAGATACGCAGTATTTT.